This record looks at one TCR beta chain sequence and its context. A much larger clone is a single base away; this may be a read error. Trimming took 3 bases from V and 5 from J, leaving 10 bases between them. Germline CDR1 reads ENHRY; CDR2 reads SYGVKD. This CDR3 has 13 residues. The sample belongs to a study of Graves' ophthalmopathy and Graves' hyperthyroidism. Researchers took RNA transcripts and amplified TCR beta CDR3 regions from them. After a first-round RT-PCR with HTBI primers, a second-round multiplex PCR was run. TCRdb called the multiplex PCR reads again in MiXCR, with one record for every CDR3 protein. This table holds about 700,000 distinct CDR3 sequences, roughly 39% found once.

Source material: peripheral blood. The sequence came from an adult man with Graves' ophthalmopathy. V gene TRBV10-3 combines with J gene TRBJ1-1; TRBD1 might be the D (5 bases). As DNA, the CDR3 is TGTGCCATCAGTGACAGGGAGGGGACTGAAGCTTTCTTT. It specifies CAISDREGTEAFF.